Shown below are 23 T cell receptor beta chains from a single sample sequenced in a study of cytomegalovirus exposure and HLA in healthy donors. The PCR had 60 Vbeta and 13 Jbeta primers. TCRdb keeps only in-frame clones here, not all; method: immunoSEQ multiplex PCR. This table holds hundreds of thousands of clones, around 80% found once. The sample consisted of PBMCs. The receptors shown here come from a boy aged 5-17 years in good health and CMV-seronegative.

This chain uses TRBV6-6 with TRBJ1-6, with 9 bases identical to TRBD1. Germline CDR1 reads MNHNY; CDR2 reads SVGAGI (reference sequence). V dropped 6 bases and J dropped 13; count of bases not matched to a gene: 7. The CDR3 runs to 13 residues. The CDR3 sequence is CASSQRTGEPLHF. CDR3 DNA sequence: TGTGCCAGCAGCCAACGGACAGGGGAGCCCCTCCACTTT.

The V gene is TRBV29-1, the J gene TRBJ1-5, with TRBD1 as a possible D gene (5 bases). This CDR3 has 10 amino acids. Germline V gene sequence: CDR1 SQVTM, CDR2 ANQGSEA. Trimming removed 7 bases from V and 12 bases from J, with 13 bases in between. DNA of the CDR3: TGCAGCGGGGGCCCCCCCAGCCAGCATTTT. Protein sequence: CSGGPPSQHF.

This sequence joins TRBV21-1 and TRBJ2-2; no check of the table's D call, TRBD1, against the DNA was made. TRBV21-1 is flagged as a pseudogene. The CDR3 is 14 residues long. This CDR3 reads CADLRENQGGELFF. The CDR3 coding sequence is TGTGCCGATCTTCGTGAGAACCAGGGTGGGGAGCTGTTTTTT.

The V gene is TRBV2, the J gene TRBJ1-2; D might be TRBD1 (5 bases). V was shortened by 7 bases and J by 8 bases, with 17 bases between the two germline ends. Germline V lookup: CDR1 SNHLY, CDR2 FYNNEI. This CDR3 contains 13 residues. The CDR3 DNA reads as TGTGCCAGCATAAAAATAGCCAGGGTCGGCTACACCTTC. The encoded protein is CASIKIARVGYTF.

The V and J genes are TRBV7-6 and TRBJ1-3; TRBD1 matches 7 bases. Germline CDR1 and CDR2: SGHVS and FNYEAQ. The CDR3 has 12 residues. The V and J ends lost 1 base and 15 bases, in that order; junction bases with no gene match: 6. CDR3 sequence reads: CASSLVTGQQYF. Here the CDR3 DNA reads TGTGCCAGCAGCTTAGTAACGGGACAGCAATATTTT.

The genes are TRBV7-3 and TRBJ1-1; 9 nucleotides line up with TRBD1. The J segment lost 3 bases and the V segment lost 5 bases, leaving 10 bases of the junction unmatched. Germline V gene lookup returns CDR1 SGHTA and CDR2 FQGTGA. CDR3 length: 16 residues. The CDR3 DNA reads TGTGCCAGCAGCCTCAACTCCCGGGACAGGGACACTGAAGCTTTCTTT. It codes for CASSLNSRDRDTEAFF.

With regard to this clone: At the DNA level, this CDR3 is encoded by other sequences in the same sample as well. The chain links TRBV29-1 to TRBJ1-1; TRBD1 aligns across 11 bases. The CDR3 is 12 residues long. The germline V gene has CDR1 SQVTM and CDR2 ANQGSEA. With V trimmed by 6 bases and J by 4 bases, 1 base remained unmatched. CDR3 protein: CSVGTGGTEAFF. DNA of the CDR3: TGCAGCGTGGGGACAGGGGGCACTGAAGCTTTCTTT.

The chain links TRBV2 to TRBJ2-1, with a possible D match to TRBD1 (6 bases). The CDR3 is made up of 11 amino acids. Germline V gene lookup returns CDR1 SNHLY and CDR2 FYNNEI. Trimming removed 6 bases at V and 12 bases at J, with 12 bases between. Written as DNA, the CDR3 is TGTGCCAGCAGAGTACAGGGTCGGCAGTTCTTC. This encodes CASRVQGRQFF.

V and J are TRBV27 and TRBJ2-7; TRBD2 is a possible D gene (5 bases). V gave up 6 bases and J gave up 4 bases, with 13 bases separating them. The germline V gene has CDR1 MNHEY and CDR2 SMNVEV (reference sequence). This CDR3 is 13 amino acids long. CDR3: CASSPGVGYEQYF. The CDR3 nucleotides read TGTGCCAGCAGCCCCGGGGTAGGGTACGAGCAGTACTTC.

The V and J genes are TRBV19 and TRBJ2-1, with TRBD2 matching 8 bases. CDR1 is LNHDA, CDR2 SQIVND, per germline (reference sequence). The CDR3 covers 13 residues. Germline trimming cut 4 bases from V and 5 bases from J; bases unmatched to any gene: 1. The DNA of the CDR3 is TGTGCCAGTAGTACTAGCGGGCACAATGAGCAGTTCTTC. The encoded protein is CASSTSGHNEQFF.

CDR3 DNA sequence: TGCGCCAGCAGCTTCTGGACTAGCGGGGGCACAGATACGCAGTATTTT. Amino acids: CASSFWTSGGTDTQYF. The V gene is TRBV5-1, the J gene TRBJ2-3; 12 bases match TRBD2. Looked up from germline, CDR1 is SGHRS and CDR2 is YFSETQ. The CDR3 is 16 residues long. J lost 1 base, V lost 2 bases, and 2 bases had no gene match.

The chain is built from TRBV4-2 and TRBJ2-3, with TRBD2 matching over 11 bases. Germline CDR1 LGHNA, CDR2 YNFKEQ. CDR3 length: 15 residues. J was trimmed by 7 bases and V by 2 bases; bases with no gene match: 5. CDR3 DNA sequence: TGTGCCAGCAGCCAATCCGGGACTAGCGGAAATACGCAGTATTTT. This sequence encodes CASSQSGTSGNTQYF.

This sequence joins TRBV2 and TRBJ2-2; TRBD1 matches 12 bases. The germline gives CDR1 SNHLY, CDR2 FYNNEI. J gave up 7 bases and V 7 bases, and 7 bases lay outside the gene matches. CDR3 length equals 15 residues. The CDR3 is CASNPGQGAHGELFF. The CDR3 DNA follows: TGTGCCAGCAATCCGGGACAGGGGGCTCACGGGGAGCTGTTTTTT.

The chain carries TRBV11-2 and TRBJ1-4; 7 nucleotides match TRBD1. With V trimmed by 4 bases and J by 6 bases, 11 bases remained unmatched. Germline CDR1 SGHAT, CDR2 FQNNGV. This CDR3 is built from 16 residues. The CDR3 loop is CASSSRRGRGDEKLFF. DNA of the CDR3: TGTGCCAGCAGCTCAAGAAGGGGGCGAGGTGATGAAAAACTGTTTTTT.

This chain joins TRBV6-6 and TRBJ1-1, with D unclear. V was pared by 4 bases and J by 1 base, with 13 bases between. The CDR3 covers 15 residues. CDR1 MNHNY and CDR2 SVGAGI come from the germline V gene (reference sequence). CDR3 nucleotide sequence: TGTGCCAGCAGTTTCCCCGGGTCCGAGAACACTGAAGCTTTCTTT. Its protein product is CASSFPGSENTEAFF.

The genes are TRBV19 and TRBJ1-4; possibly TRBD1 for D (5 bases). Trimming took 1 base from V and 8 from J, leaving 8 bases between them. Germline V gene lookup returns CDR1 LNHDA and CDR2 SQIVND (reference sequence). This CDR3 spans 13 amino acids. DNA of the CDR3: TGTGCCAGTAGTATAGGCTGGGGCGAAAAACTGTTTTTT. Its protein product is CASSIGWGEKLFF.

The genes are TRBV14 and TRBJ1-1, with D maybe TRBD1 (6 bases). Trimming shortened V by 3 bases and J by 7 bases, and 12 bases separated the two germline ends. There are 13 residues in the CDR3. Germline V gene data show CDR1 as SGHDN and CDR2 as FVKESK. The CDR3 reads CASSHRGRGEAFF. Here the CDR3 DNA reads TGTGCCAGCAGCCACAGGGGCCGGGGTGAAGCTTTCTTT.

The V and J genes are TRBV5-1 and TRBJ2-7; 12 positions agree with TRBD2. Trimming took 4 bases from V and 7 from J; bases not matched to a gene: 9. There are 15 residues in the CDR3. Germline CDR1 and CDR2: SGHRS and YFSETQ. CDR3 nucleotides: TGCGCCAGCAGCGAACTCCCTAGCGGGAGGGGAGAGCAGTACTTC. Protein product: CASSELPSGRGEQYF.

V usage is TRBV6-5 and J usage is TRBJ2-7; 10 bases agree with TRBD1. The CDR3 runs to 14 residues. V lost 5 bases and J lost 3; bases outside the gene matches: 4. Germline V gene data show CDR1 as MNHEY and CDR2 as SVGAGI. The CDR3 reads CASSPGQGFYEQYF. CDR3 nucleotide sequence: TGTGCCAGCAGTCCGGGACAGGGGTTCTACGAGCAGTACTTC.

The genes are TRBV10-2 and TRBJ2-2; TRBD2 is a possible D gene (6 bases). The CDR3 is 15 residues long. CDR1 and CDR2 (germline): WSHSY, SAAADI. The germline V and J ends were trimmed by 4 bases and 3 bases, with 12 bases remaining between them. The CDR3 DNA sequence: TGCGCCAGCAGTGGGGGGGATATGGACACCGGGGAGCTGTTTTTT. The encoded protein is CASSGGDMDTGELFF.

The genes are TRBV7-9 and TRBJ1-5; 10 nucleotides align to TRBD1. From germline, CDR1 is SEHNR and CDR2 FQNEAQ (reference sequence). The CDR3 totals 15 residues. After removal of 5 bases from V and 4 bases from J, the junction contained 5 bases not matched to a gene. CDR3 residues: CASSPDRGPNQPQHF. CDR3 sequence (DNA): TGTGCCAGCAGCCCAGACAGGGGGCCGAATCAGCCCCAGCATTTT.

For this clone: One end of the junction fails to match germline, which may point to a read error. This same CDR3 is encoded by further DNA sequences in the sample. This sequence joins TRBV19 and TRBJ2-2; 13 bases match TRBD2. The germline CDR1 and CDR2 sequences are LNHDA and SQIVND (reference sequence). The CDR3 is made up of 19 amino acids. CDR3 bases: TGTGCCAGTAGGACCGGGACTAGCGGGGTCCTAGGGAACACCGGGGAACTGTTTTTT. It specifies CASRTGTSGVLGNTGELFF. Filled out from reference TRBV19 and TRBJ2-2, the complete variable domain reads DGGITQSPKYLFRKEGQNVTLSCEQNLNHDAMYWYRQDPGQGLRLIYYSQIVNDFQKGDIAEGYSVSREKKESFPLTVTSAQKNPTAFYLCASRTGTSGVLGNTGELFFGEGSRLTVL.

This chain uses TRBV7-7 with TRBJ2-3, with TRBD1 matching over 11 bases. Per the germline V gene, CDR1 is SSHAT and CDR2 is FNYEAQ (reference sequence). There are 18 residues in the CDR3. The J segment lost 2 bases and the V segment lost 5 bases, leaving 12 bases of the junction unmatched. CDR3 protein: CASSPGTGGLRDTDTQYF. The CDR3 DNA follows: TGTGCCAGCAGCCCCGGGACAGGGGGACTTCGGGACACAGATACGCAGTATTTT. Using reference TRBV7-7 and TRBJ2-3 for the parts outside the CDR3, the full variable domain is GAGVSQSPRYKVTKRGQDVTLRCDPISSHATLYWYQQALGQGPEFLTYFNYEAQPDKSGLPSDRFSAERPEGSISTLTIQRTEQRDSAMYRCASSPGTGGLRDTDTQYFGPGTRLTVL.